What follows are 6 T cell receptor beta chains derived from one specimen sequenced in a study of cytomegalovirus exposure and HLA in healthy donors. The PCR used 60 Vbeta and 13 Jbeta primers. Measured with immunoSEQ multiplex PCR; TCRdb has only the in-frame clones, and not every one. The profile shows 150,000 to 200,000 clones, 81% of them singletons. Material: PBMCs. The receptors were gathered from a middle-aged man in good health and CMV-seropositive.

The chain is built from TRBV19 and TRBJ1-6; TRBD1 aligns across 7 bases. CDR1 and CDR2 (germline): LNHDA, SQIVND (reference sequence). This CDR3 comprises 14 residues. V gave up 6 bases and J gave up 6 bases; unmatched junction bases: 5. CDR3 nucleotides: TGTGCCAGTAGCGTACAGGGGCGTAATTCACCCCTCCACTTT. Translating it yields CASSVQGRNSPLHF.

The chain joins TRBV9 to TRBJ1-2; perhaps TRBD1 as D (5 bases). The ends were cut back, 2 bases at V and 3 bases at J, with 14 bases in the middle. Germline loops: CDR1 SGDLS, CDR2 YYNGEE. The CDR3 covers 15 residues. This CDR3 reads CASSVGGGIYYGYTF. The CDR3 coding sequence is TGTGCCAGCAGCGTGGGGGGAGGAATCTACTATGGCTACACCTTC.

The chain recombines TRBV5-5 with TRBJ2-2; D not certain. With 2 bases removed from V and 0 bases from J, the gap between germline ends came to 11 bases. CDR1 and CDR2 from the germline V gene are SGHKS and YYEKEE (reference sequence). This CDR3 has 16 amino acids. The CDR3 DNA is TGTGCCAGCAGCTTTCTTGCCCAGTCGAACACCGGGGAGCTGTTTTTT. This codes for CASSFLAQSNTGELFF.

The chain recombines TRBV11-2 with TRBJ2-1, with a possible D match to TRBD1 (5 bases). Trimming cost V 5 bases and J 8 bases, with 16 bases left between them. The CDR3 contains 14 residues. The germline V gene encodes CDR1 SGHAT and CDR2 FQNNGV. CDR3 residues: CASSAAWGRDEQFF. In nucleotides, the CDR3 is TGTGCCAGCAGCGCCGCATGGGGCCGGGATGAGCAGTTCTTC.

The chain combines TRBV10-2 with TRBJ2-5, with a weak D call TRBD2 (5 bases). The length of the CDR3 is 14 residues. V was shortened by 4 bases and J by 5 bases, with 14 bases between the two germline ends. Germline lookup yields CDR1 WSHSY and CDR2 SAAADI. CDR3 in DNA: TGCGCCAGCAGTGTAGGTGGGAGTGGGGAGACCCAGTACTTC. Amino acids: CASSVGGSGETQYF.

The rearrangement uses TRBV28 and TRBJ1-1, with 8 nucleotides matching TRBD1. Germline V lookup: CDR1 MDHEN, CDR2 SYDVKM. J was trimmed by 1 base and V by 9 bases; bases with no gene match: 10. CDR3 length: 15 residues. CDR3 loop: CASLGGQGRNTEAFF. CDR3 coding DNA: TGTGCCAGTCTCGGCGGACAGGGCCGGAACACTGAAGCTTTCTTT.